This T cell receptor (beta chain) was identified in a study of T cells in tuberculosis. About the research overall: This South African cohort compared adolescents with or without latent tuberculosis against adults with active tuberculosis. PBMC were archived before or within 7 days of starting treatment.

Time point of the sample: new active TB diagnosis, blood taken before or within 7 days of starting treatment. Included patients were adults of at least 18, HIV-seronegative, South African. Unsorted cryopreserved PBMC were sequenced, averaging around 99,000 T cells per clinical donor. Sequenced by immunoSEQ multiplex PCR; TCRdb stores in-frame clones only, minus some. The sample consists of some 31,000 clones, 90% to 95% of them appearing once. Germline V gene lookup returns CDR1 MNHNS and CDR2 SASEGT. Trimming took off 3 bases at V and 10 bases at J, with 22 bases between the two ends. This CDR3 is 15 amino acids long.

V and J are TRBV6-1 and TRBJ2-7, with TRBD1 as a possible D gene (6 bases). Sequencing used PBMCs, obtained at tuberculosis diagnosis. This clonotype was sampled from an adult with tuberculosis. The CDR3 loop reads CASSDFGQGKEHQYF. Written as DNA, the CDR3 is TGTGCCAGCAGTGATTTTGGGCAGGGGAAGGAACACCAGTACTTC.